This T cell receptor beta chain was identified during a study of shared clonotypes between healthy human individuals. Study details: The study drew on a couple of women and a few men aged 18 to 49 as donors. Findings and limits, study-wide: When compared with the clonotypes that were shared by all four sorted-subset donors, the non-shared clonotypes turned out to have lower generation probabilities.

Libraries were prepared by immunoSEQ multiplex PCR; TCRdb keeps only in-frame clonotypes and omits some of them. The table includes 500,000 or so clones, roughly 95% detected once. Of note for this clone: Its target is not known.

V lost 5 bases to trimming and J lost 7 bases, with 9 bases between them. The germline V gene has CDR1 MDHEN and CDR2 SYDVKM. The CDR3 runs 12 residues. Sequences were obtained from naive CD4+ T cells sorted from blood. Subset meaning: CD45RA+ positively selected. The sequence was obtained from a woman in her thirties in good health. The V gene is TRBV28, the J gene TRBJ2-1; the D is unclear. The CDR3 nucleotides are TGTGCCAGCAGTCCCACATGGAATGAGCAGTTCTTC. Amino acid sequence: CASSPTWNEQFF.